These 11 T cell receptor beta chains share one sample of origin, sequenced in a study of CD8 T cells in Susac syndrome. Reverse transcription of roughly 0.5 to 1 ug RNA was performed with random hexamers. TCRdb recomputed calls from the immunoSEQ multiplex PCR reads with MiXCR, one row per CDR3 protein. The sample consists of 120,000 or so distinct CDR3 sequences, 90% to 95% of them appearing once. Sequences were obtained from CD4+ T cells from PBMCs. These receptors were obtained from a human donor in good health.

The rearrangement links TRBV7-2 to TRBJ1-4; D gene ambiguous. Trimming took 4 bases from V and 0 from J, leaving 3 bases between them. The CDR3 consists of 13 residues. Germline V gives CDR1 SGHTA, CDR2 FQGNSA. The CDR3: CASSSSTNEKLFF. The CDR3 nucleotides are TGTGCCAGCAGCTCTTCAACTAATGAAAAACTGTTTTTT. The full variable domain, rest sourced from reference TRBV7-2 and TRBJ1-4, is GAGVSQSPSNKVTEKGKDVELRCDPISGHTALYWYRQSLGQGLEFLIYFQGNSAPDKSGLPSDRFSAERTGGSVSTLTIQRTQQEDSAVYLCASSSSTNEKLFFGSGTQLSVL.

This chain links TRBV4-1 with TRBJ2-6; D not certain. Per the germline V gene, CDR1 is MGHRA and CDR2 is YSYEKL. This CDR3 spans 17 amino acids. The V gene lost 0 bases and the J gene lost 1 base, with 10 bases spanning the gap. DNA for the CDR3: TGCGCCAGCAGCCAAGAGTATCGGAGTTCTGGGGCCAACGTCCTGACTTTC. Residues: CASSQEYRSSGANVLTF.

CDR3 in DNA: TGTGCCAGCAGAGGACAGGCCGTCTACGAGCAGTACTTC. Translating gives CASRGQAVYEQYF. The chain employs TRBV25-1 and TRBJ2-7, with 7 bases that match TRBD1. The V and J ends lost 6 bases and 3 bases, in that order; junction bases with no gene match: 5. CDR1 MGHDK and CDR2 SYGVNS come from the germline V gene. The CDR3 is 13 amino acids.

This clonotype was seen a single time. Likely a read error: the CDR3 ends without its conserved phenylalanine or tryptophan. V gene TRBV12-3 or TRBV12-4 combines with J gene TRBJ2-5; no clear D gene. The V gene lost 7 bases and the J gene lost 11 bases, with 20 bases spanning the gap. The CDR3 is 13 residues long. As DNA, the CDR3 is TGTGCCAGCACGGAACTAACGTCCGAGAAGCAGTACCTC. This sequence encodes CASTELTSEKQYL.

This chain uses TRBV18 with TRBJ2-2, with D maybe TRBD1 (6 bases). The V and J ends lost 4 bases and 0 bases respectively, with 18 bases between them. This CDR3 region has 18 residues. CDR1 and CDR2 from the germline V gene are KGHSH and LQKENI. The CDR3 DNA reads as TGTGCCAGCTCACAGACAGGAAATGGGTTTTCGAACACCGGGGAGCTGTTTTTT. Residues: CASSQTGNGFSNTGELFF.

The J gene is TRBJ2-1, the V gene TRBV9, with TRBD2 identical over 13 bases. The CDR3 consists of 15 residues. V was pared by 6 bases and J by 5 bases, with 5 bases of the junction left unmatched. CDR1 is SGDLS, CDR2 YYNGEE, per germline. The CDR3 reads CASIRTSGSHNEQFF. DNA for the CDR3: TGTGCCAGCATCAGGACTAGCGGGAGCCACAATGAGCAGTTCTTC.

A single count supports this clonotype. CDR3 bases: TGTGCCAGCAGTTACTCGGGACTAGAGACCCAGTACTTC. This sequence encodes CASSYSGLETQYF. The chain has TRBV6-6 and TRBJ2-5; maybe TRBD2 (6 bases). Germline loops: CDR1 MNHNY, CDR2 SVGAGI (reference sequence). The CDR3 covers 13 residues. The V and J ends lost 0 bases and 4 bases respectively, with 6 bases between them.

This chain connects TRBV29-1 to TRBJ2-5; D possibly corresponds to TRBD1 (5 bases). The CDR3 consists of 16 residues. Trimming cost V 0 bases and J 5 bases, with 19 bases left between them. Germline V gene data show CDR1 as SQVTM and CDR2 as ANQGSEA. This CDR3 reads CSVEDRVKGWRETQYF. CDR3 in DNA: TGCAGCGTTGAAGATCGGGTCAAGGGGTGGCGGGAGACCCAGTACTTC.

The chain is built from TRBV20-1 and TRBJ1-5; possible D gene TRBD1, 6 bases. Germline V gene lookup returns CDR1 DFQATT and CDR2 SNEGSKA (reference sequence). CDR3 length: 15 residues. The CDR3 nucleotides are TGCATGATCGCCGACAGGTTGGGGAGCAATCAGCCCCAGCATTTT. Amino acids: CMIADRLGSNQPQHF.

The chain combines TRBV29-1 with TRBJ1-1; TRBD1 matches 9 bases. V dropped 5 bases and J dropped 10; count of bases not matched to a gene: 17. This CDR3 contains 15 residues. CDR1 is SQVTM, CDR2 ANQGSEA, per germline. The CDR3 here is CSVRDRVRTKLSAFF. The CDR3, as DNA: TGCAGCGTTCGGGACAGGGTAAGAACCAAACTATCAGCTTTCTTT.

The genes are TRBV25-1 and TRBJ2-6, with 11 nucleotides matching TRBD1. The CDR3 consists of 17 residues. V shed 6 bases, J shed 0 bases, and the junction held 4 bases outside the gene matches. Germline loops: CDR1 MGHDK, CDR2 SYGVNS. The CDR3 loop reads CASRGDRGGSGANVLTF. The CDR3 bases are TGTGCCAGCAGGGGGGACAGGGGGGGCTCTGGGGCCAACGTCCTGACTTTC.